These 6 T cell receptor beta chains came from one sample sequenced in a study of blood T cells in healthy people across ages. Alongside a J-beta primer mix, a sample-barcoded 5' primer served in a second PCR lasting about 7 to 12 cycles. MiXCR was run by TCRdb on the 5' RACE reads, yielding one entry per CDR3 protein. The sample carries 1.5 million to 2 million distinct CDR3 sequences, over 25% recorded once. Sequencing was done on a sample of blood. The receptors were gathered from a woman under 40 in good health.

V usage is TRBV29-1 and J usage is TRBJ2-5, with D hard to call. CDR1 SQVTM and CDR2 ANQGSEA come from the germline V gene. Trimming took 3 bases from V and 6 from J, leaving 20 bases between them. CDR3 length: 15 residues. CDR3 nucleotides: TGCAGCGTTGATGGCAGTTATTCACCCGGACAGACCCAGTACTTC. Protein: CSVDGSYSPGQTQYF.

The chain is built from TRBV5-1 and TRBJ2-1; 10 nucleotides agree with TRBD2. CDR3 length: 14 residues. V lost 1 base and J lost 9; bases outside the gene matches: 4. Germline V gene data show CDR1 as SGHRS and CDR2 as YFSETQ. CDR3 coding DNA: TGCGCCAGCAGCTTGCCTAGCGGGGGAATTGAGCAGTTCTTC. Translated, it gives CASSLPSGGIEQFF. The full variable domain, rest sourced from reference TRBV5-1 and TRBJ2-1, is KAGVTQTPRYLIKTRGQQVTLSCSPISGHRSVSWYQQTPGQGLQFLFEYFSETQRNKGNFPGRFSGRQFSNSRSEMNVSTLELGDSALYLCASSLPSGGIEQFFGPGTRLTVL.

The V call is TRBV9, the J call TRBJ1-2; TRBD1 aligns across 7 bases. J was trimmed by 4 bases and V by 3 bases; bases with no gene match: 6. CDR1 SGDLS and CDR2 YYNGEE come from the germline V gene. The CDR3 totals 14 residues. Here the CDR3 DNA reads TGTGCCAGCAGCGCCCAGACAGGGATCTATGGCTACACCTTC. As protein: CASSAQTGIYGYTF.

The gene calls are TRBV5-6 and TRBJ2-4; tentatively, D is TRBD2 (5 bases). The tail of the sequence fits TRBJ2-7 better, so the J call may be wrong. The V gene's germline CDR1 is SGHDT and CDR2 YYEEEE. The CDR3 is 17 residues long. CDR3 nucleotide sequence: TGTGCCAGCAGCTTTTTGTGGACTCCTTATTCCCCCCCCGAGCAGTACTTC. It encodes CASSFLWTPYSPPEQYF.

This clonotype was picked up one time. The V call is TRBV2, the J call TRBJ1-2, with 9 nucleotides matching TRBD1. Germline values: CDR1 SNHLY, CDR2 FYNNEI. This CDR3 is 14 amino acids long. V shed 8 bases, J shed 4 bases, and the junction held 8 bases outside the gene matches. The CDR3 protein is CASVKQGAGYGYTF. The CDR3 nucleotides read TGTGCCAGCGTTAAACAGGGGGCAGGCTATGGCTACACCTTC.

V gene TRBV12-3 or TRBV12-4 combines with J gene TRBJ2-1, with 10 bases matching TRBD2. The CDR3 sequence is 17 residues long. V lost 4 bases to trimming and J lost 6 bases; unmatched junction nucleotides: 12. DNA of the CDR3: TGTGCCAGCAGTTCACCGACTAGCGGGCCCTCTGGCAATGAGCAGTTCTTC. Its protein is CASSSPTSGPSGNEQFF.